The sequence of this T cell receptor (beta chain) was determined in a study of T cells after yellow fever vaccination. V was pared by 10 bases and J by 5 bases, with 9 bases of the junction left unmatched. Germline CDR1 LNHNV, CDR2 YYDKDF (reference sequence). The CDR3 runs 13 residues. Study results and caveats: Abundant bulk-derived clonotypes could contaminate FACS-sorted repertoires. In post-booster samples, most primary-vaccination clones reappeared (about 96% CD4, roughly 89% CD8).

This clonotype was detected many times. Its antigen is not known. TCR cDNA was made by 5'RACE template switching, adding a universal primer site and UMIs. TCRdb re-analysed the 5' RACE reads in MiXCR, keeping a single row per CDR3 protein. The sample has 300,000 to 400,000 distinct CDR3 sequences; under 15% are singletons. Specimen: CD4+ T cells sorted from PBMCs, collected 15 days after the yellow fever booster vaccination. The sequence was obtained from a man between 18 and 29 years old who received the YFV17D yellow fever vaccine. This chain uses TRBV15 with TRBJ2-5; TRBD1 aligns across 8 bases. CDR3 coding DNA: TGTGCCATCGCGACAGGGGATGGGGAGACCCAGTACTTC. Translation gives CAIATGDGETQYF.